This TCR beta chain was captured by sequencing in a study of blood T cell repertoires in COVID-19 (TCRdb year 2020). Broadly, across the study: Samples from collaborators originated in the United States, Italy and Spain and spanned both the acute and convalescent phases of COVID-19. The material from the prospective study consisted of cDNA or gDNA derived from T cells, B-cell-depleted T cells, or PBMCs. The repertoires were released in a freely available public database meant as a resource for research on the immune response to SARS-CoV-2. Samples were obtained from the ongoing ImmuneRACE study (first 160 participants) and from some 1,300 subjects provided by 6 global collaborators. HLA class I and class II types, where available, came from metadata supplied by the sample provider rather than from assay-based typing. Nearly every sample came with metadata listing a de-identified subject ID, COVID-19 status, age in years and sex. Subjects who had been exposed to COVID-19, were actively infected with it, or had recovered from it provided the deeply sampled blood TCRbeta repertoires that made up the dataset. Overall results and qualifications from the work: Clinical and demographic metadata were provided uncurated, with the amount varying by source and participant.

Points on this clone: Its antigen is unknown. Within one base of it there is no much larger clone, and no base qualities were kept.

The CDR3 covers 14 residues, taking in both the cysteine and the phenylalanine. Of all the DNA, just the CDR3 is kept, 42 bases in frame from base 1. Based on the germline V gene, the CDR1 and CDR2 sequences are MNHEY and SVGAGI. At the junction V is shortened by 0 bases and J by 5 bases, with 10 bases in between. Each collaborating institution followed its own protocols to collect whole blood in K2EDTA tubes. For TCRbeta analysis, collaborator samples were shipped as frozen whole blood, as isolated PBMCs, or as DNA extracted from either sample type. TCRbeta CDR3 regions were amplified from genomic DNA using the immunoSEQ Assay, a bias-controlled multiplex PCR. Under the source paper's analysis protocol: Within the assay, amplification of reference gene primers was used to estimate how many nucleated cells each sample contained. Sequence reads were collapsed and filtered to measure the absolute abundance of every unique TCRbeta CDR3 rearrangement. For each sample, productive Simpson clonality was calculated as the square root of Simpson's diversity index over productive rearrangements. The immuneACCESS repertoire file appears here via TCRdb, limited to in-frame rearrangements. These files lack a portion of the clones; in checked studies, under half of the deficit traces to unresolved V genes, and the cause of the others is not known. V and J calls and clone size follow that table, whereas D and trimming were derived from the DNA. The sample table contains 30,000 or so clones; only one count was recorded for 80% to 95% of them. The ten largest make up around 0.92% of the sample.

The sequence derives from a male donor with active COVID-19. The sequence links TRBV6-5 to TRBJ1-1; the D gene identity is not certain. The material sequenced was peripheral blood. CDR3 sequence: CASSYSPGVTEAFF. Read as DNA, the sequence is TGTGCCAGCAGTTACTCACCCGGGGTAACTGAAGCTTTCTTT.